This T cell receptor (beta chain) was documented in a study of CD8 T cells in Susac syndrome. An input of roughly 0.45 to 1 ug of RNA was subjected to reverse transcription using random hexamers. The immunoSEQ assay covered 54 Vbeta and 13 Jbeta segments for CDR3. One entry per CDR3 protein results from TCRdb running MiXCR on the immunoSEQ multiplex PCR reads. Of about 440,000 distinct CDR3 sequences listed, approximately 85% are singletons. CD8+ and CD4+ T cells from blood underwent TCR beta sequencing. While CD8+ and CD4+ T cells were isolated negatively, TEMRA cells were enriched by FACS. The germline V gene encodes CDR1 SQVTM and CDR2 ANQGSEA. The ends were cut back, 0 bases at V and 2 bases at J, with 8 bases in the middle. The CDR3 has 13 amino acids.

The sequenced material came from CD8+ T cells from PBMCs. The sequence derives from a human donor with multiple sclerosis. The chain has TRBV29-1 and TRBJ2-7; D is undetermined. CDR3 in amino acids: CSVEERSPYEQYF. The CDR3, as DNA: TGCAGCGTTGAAGAGAGGAGTCCCTACGAGCAGTACTTC.